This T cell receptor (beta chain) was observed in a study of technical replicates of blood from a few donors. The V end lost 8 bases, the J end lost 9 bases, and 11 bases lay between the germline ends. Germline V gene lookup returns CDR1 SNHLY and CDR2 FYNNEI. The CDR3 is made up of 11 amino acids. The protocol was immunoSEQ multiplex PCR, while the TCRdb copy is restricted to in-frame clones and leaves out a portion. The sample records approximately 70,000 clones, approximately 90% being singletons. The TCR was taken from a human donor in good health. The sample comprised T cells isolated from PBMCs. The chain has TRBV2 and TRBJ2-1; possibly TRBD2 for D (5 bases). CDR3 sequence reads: CASRSGIEQFF. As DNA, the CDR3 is TGTGCCAGCCGGTCGGGGATTGAGCAGTTCTTC. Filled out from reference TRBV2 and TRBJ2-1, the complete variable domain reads EPEVTQTPSHQVTQMGQEVILRCVPISNHLYFYWYRQILGQKVEFLVSFYNNEISEKSEIFDDQFSVERPDGSNFTLKIRSTKLEDSAMYFCASRSGIEQFFGPGTRLTVL.